This is a list of T cell receptor beta chains from one sample in a study of T cell responses to AZD1222 COVID-19 vaccine. Produced via immunoSEQ multiplex PCR; TCRdb's table is partial and in-frame only. The data hold 90,000 to 150,000 clones, with around 85% observed a single time. Sequencing used peripheral blood, obtained on day 0 of AZD1222 vaccination. These TCRs come from an adult in good health. CDR3s include the opening cysteine and the closing phenylalanine or tryptophan. The D gene is left open where the match is weak. For some rows the clone size is stated as once, few or many, or as a class when expanded; others skip it.

DNA: TGTGCCAGCAGCTTAGAATGGGCCAGCTCCTACGAGCAGTACTTC; CDR3: CASSLEWASSYEQYF; D: NA; size: once; J: TRBJ2-7; V: TRBV7-2
DNA: TGCAGCGCCCGGGGCGCGGGAGGAAACACCATATATTTT; CDR3: CSARGAGGNTIYF; D: NA; size: NA; J: TRBJ1-3; V: TRBV29-1
DNA: TGTGCCAGCAGCTTAATTAGGACAGGGAGTAACTCTGGGGCCAACGTCCTGACTTTC; CDR3: CASSLIRTGSNSGANVLTF; D: TRBD1; size: NA; J: TRBJ2-6; V: TRBV7-6
DNA: TGTGCCAGCAGCTTATTACCTAGCGGGAGCTCCTACAATGAGCAGTTCTTC; CDR3: CASSLLPSGSSYNEQFF; D: TRBD2; size: NA; J: TRBJ2-1; V: TRBV7-3
DNA: TGTGCCAGCAGCCAAGATGCGGCTAGCCCTCAGCGTACGCAGTATTTT; CDR3: CASSQDAASPQRTQYF; D: NA; size: NA; J: TRBJ2-3; V: TRBV3-1/TRBV3-2
DNA: TGTGCCAGTTCCGGCGAGGGCAGCCAAATCGACGAGCAGTACTTC; CDR3: CASSGEGSQIDEQYF; D: NA; size: few; J: TRBJ2-7; V: TRBV19
DNA: TGTGCCAGCAGCCTCGGCTACAATGAGCAGTTCTTC; CDR3: CASSLGYNEQFF; D: NA; size: once; J: TRBJ2-1; V: TRBV3-1/TRBV3-2
DNA: TGTGCCAGCAGTGAAAACAGGGCTTCCTACGAGCAGTACTTC; CDR3: CASSENRASYEQYF; D: NA; size: NA; J: TRBJ2-7; V: TRBV2
DNA: TGTGCCAGCAGCGAAGGACCTAACACCGGGGAGCTGTTTTTT; CDR3: CASSEGPNTGELFF; D: NA; size: once; J: TRBJ2-2; V: TRBV21-1
DNA: TGTGCCATCAGCGACAGGGGGGGGGACACTGAAGCTTTCTTT; CDR3: CAISDRGGDTEAFF; D: TRBD1; size: NA; J: TRBJ1-1; V: TRBV10-3
DNA: TGTGCCAGCAGTTTATACCGCCAAGCAGGGTACGATTCACCCCTCCACTTT; CDR3: CASSLYRQAGYDSPLHF; D: NA; size: NA; J: TRBJ1-6; V: TRBV28
DNA: TGTGCCAGCAGCCAAAGGGCCCTTGTGGGTGAAAAACTGTTTTTT; CDR3: CASSQRALVGEKLFF; D: NA; size: once; J: TRBJ1-4; V: TRBV3-1/TRBV3-2
DNA: TGTGCCAGCCGGGGAGTGGACACCGGGGAGCTGTTTTTT; CDR3: CASRGVDTGELFF; D: NA; size: NA; J: TRBJ2-2; V: TRBV18
DNA: TGTGCCAGCAGGCGGGACAGGAGCTCCTACGAGCAGTACTTC; CDR3: CASRRDRSSYEQYF; D: TRBD1; size: NA; J: TRBJ2-7; V: TRBV2
DNA: TGTGCCAGCAGCGTAGAACTAGGGGGAGGAACCGGGGAGCTGTTTTTT; CDR3: CASSVELGGGTGELFF; D: NA; size: NA; J: TRBJ2-2; V: TRBV9
DNA: TGTGCCAGCAGCGGGACTGGAGAAGATCTTGTCTCCTACGAGCAGTACTTC; CDR3: CASSGTGEDLVSYEQYF; D: NA; size: NA; J: TRBJ2-7; V: TRBV7-2
DNA: TGCGCCAGCAGTACCAGCGGGAGCGGATACAATGAGCAGTTCTTC; CDR3: CASSTSGSGYNEQFF; D: TRBD2; size: NA; J: TRBJ2-1; V: TRBV10-1
DNA: TGTGCCAGCAGCTCTAGAGCGGTTGTGGGGACAGGGAATTCACCCCTCCACTTT; CDR3: CASSSRAVVGTGNSPLHF; D: TRBD1; size: NA; J: TRBJ1-6; V: TRBV11-2
DNA: TGTGCCAGTAGTATGGGCGGCGGCTTGCATGGCTACACCTTC; CDR3: CASSMGGGLHGYTF; D: NA; size: NA; J: TRBJ1-2; V: TRBV19
DNA: TGTGCCAGCAGCGCCGGACAGGGCCTCATCCGGGACACTGAAGCTTTCTTT; CDR3: CASSAGQGLIRDTEAFF; D: TRBD1; size: NA; J: TRBJ1-1; V: TRBV9
DNA: TGTGCCAGCAGACGCCGGTCTGGAAACACCATATATTTT; CDR3: CASRRRSGNTIYF; D: NA; size: NA; J: TRBJ1-3; V: TRBV6-5
DNA: TGTGCCAGCAGCCCAGCGGGAGGGGGCACAGATACGCAGTATTTT; CDR3: CASSPAGGGTDTQYF; D: TRBD2; size: once; J: TRBJ2-3; V: TRBV3-1/TRBV3-2
DNA: TGTGCCAGCAGTCTGGGACCGTTGGACGGTGGCGAGCAGTACTTC; CDR3: CASSLGPLDGGEQYF; D: NA; size: NA; J: TRBJ2-7; V: TRBV27
DNA: TGCGCCAGCAGGAACGGGATTTTGAACACTGAAGCTTTCTTT; CDR3: CASRNGILNTEAFF; D: NA; size: NA; J: TRBJ1-1; V: TRBV10-2
DNA: TGTGCCACCAGTGATTCTCCTTCATCTAGCGGGAGCACAGATACGCAGTATTTT; CDR3: CATSDSPSSSGSTDTQYF; D: TRBD2; size: NA; J: TRBJ2-3; V: TRBV24-1
DNA: TGTGCCAGCTCACTGGAAGGGCGGCAGACTTATGGCTACACCTTC; CDR3: CASSLEGRQTYGYTF; D: NA; size: NA; J: TRBJ1-2; V: TRBV18
DNA: TGTGCCAGCAGCTTACAGGGGGCGAACACTGAAGCTTTCTTT; CDR3: CASSLQGANTEAFF; D: NA; size: NA; J: TRBJ1-1; V: TRBV21-1
DNA: TGTGCCAGCAGTACAGGGTTTAATGAGCAGTTCTTC; CDR3: CASSTGFNEQFF; D: NA; size: NA; J: TRBJ2-1; V: TRBV27
DNA: TGTGCCAGCAGCGCTACCCAGGGGGCGTCTGGAAACACCATATATTTT; CDR3: CASSATQGASGNTIYF; D: TRBD1; size: NA; J: TRBJ1-3; V: TRBV9
DNA: TGTGCCACCAGTGATTGGAAAGGCACTGAAGCTTTCTTT; CDR3: CATSDWKGTEAFF; D: NA; size: NA; J: TRBJ1-1; V: TRBV24-1
DNA: TGTGCCAGCAGCTTAAACGGCAGCCTCTACGAGCAGTACTTC; CDR3: CASSLNGSLYEQYF; D: NA; size: NA; J: TRBJ2-7; V: TRBV11-3
DNA: TGTGCCAGCAGCACGTTAGCGGGAGCCCGGGAGACCCAGTACTTC; CDR3: CASSTLAGARETQYF; D: TRBD2; size: once; J: TRBJ2-5; V: TRBV7-9
DNA: TGTGCCAGCAGTGCTACAGGGGGCAGGGTGTGGAATGAGCAGTTCTTC; CDR3: CASSATGGRVWNEQFF; D: TRBD1; size: NA; J: TRBJ2-1; V: TRBV25-1
DNA: TGTGCCAGCAGCTTAGGGAATGCGGCTTCTGGTCAGCCCCAGCATTTT; CDR3: CASSLGNAASGQPQHF; D: NA; size: NA; J: TRBJ1-5; V: TRBV7-6
DNA: TGTGCCAGCAGCTTATCGTGGGGGAGGGGGACTGAAGCTTTCTTT; CDR3: CASSLSWGRGTEAFF; D: NA; size: NA; J: TRBJ1-1; V: TRBV7-9
DNA: TGTGCCAGCAGCCTGGGGGCCAGCATCAGTGGCTACACCTTC; CDR3: CASSLGASISGYTF; D: NA; size: NA; J: TRBJ1-2; V: TRBV9
DNA: TGTGCCAGCAGCTTCGACAGGGACGAGCAGTACTTC; CDR3: CASSFDRDEQYF; D: TRBD1; size: NA; J: TRBJ2-7; V: TRBV7-9
DNA: TGTGCCAGCAGTTTCGTCAATTCACCCCTCCACTTT; CDR3: CASSFVNSPLHF; D: NA; size: NA; J: TRBJ1-6; V: TRBV27
DNA: TGTGCCAGCTCCTGGGGAGGTTTGGACACCGGGGAGCTGTTTTTT; CDR3: CASSWGGLDTGELFF; D: NA; size: once; J: TRBJ2-2; V: TRBV11-2
DNA: TGTGCCACCAGCACTGGCCTTAACTATGGCTACACCTTC; CDR3: CATSTGLNYGYTF; D: NA; size: NA; J: TRBJ1-2; V: TRBV15
DNA: TGTGCCAGCAGCAAAACCCAACCGGGACTAAATACGCAGTATTTT; CDR3: CASSKTQPGLNTQYF; D: NA; size: NA; J: TRBJ2-3; V: TRBV21-1
DNA: TGTGCCTGGAGCGGGGACAGCGTCGCCCCCGGAAACACCATATATTTT; CDR3: CAWSGDSVAPGNTIYF; D: TRBD1; size: NA; J: TRBJ1-3; V: TRBV30
DNA: TGTGCCAGCAGTGAAGATTCCTCGGGGGCCAAAAACATTCAGTACTTC; CDR3: CASSEDSSGAKNIQYF; D: NA; size: NA; J: TRBJ2-4; V: TRBV6-1
DNA: TGTGCCAGTTCTTCCCGACTAGGCGGTGGCAATGAGCAGTTCTTC; CDR3: CASSSRLGGGNEQFF; D: NA; size: NA; J: TRBJ2-1; V: TRBV19
DNA: TGTGCCACCAGCAGCGCACCGAACACCGGGGAGCTGTTTTTT; CDR3: CATSSAPNTGELFF; D: NA; size: NA; J: TRBJ2-2; V: TRBV15
DNA: TGTGCCAGCAGCGGTCCCGGGACTAGAAGGTATGACGAGCAGTTCTTC; CDR3: CASSGPGTRRYDEQFF; D: TRBD2; size: NA; J: TRBJ2-1; V: TRBV9
DNA: TGTGCCAGCAGCTCAAACAGGGCTTTTACAGATACGCAGTATTTT; CDR3: CASSSNRAFTDTQYF; D: NA; size: NA; J: TRBJ2-3; V: TRBV28
DNA: TGTGCCAGCAGCTCCCGACTAACAACCGATGAGCAGTTCTTC; CDR3: CASSSRLTTDEQFF; D: NA; size: few; J: TRBJ2-1; V: TRBV7-2
DNA: TGCAGCGTTGGGGCGACTAGCCCGGGCCGTCCGGACAATGAGCAGTTCTTC; CDR3: CSVGATSPGRPDNEQFF; D: TRBD2; size: NA; J: TRBJ2-1; V: TRBV29-1
DNA: TGTGCCAGCAACCTCGCGGGGACCAATGAGCAGTTCTTC; CDR3: CASNLAGTNEQFF; D: NA; size: NA; J: TRBJ2-1; V: TRBV2
DNA: TGTGCCAGCAGCTTCCACAGCAATTCACCCCTCCACTTT; CDR3: CASSFHSNSPLHF; D: NA; size: NA; J: TRBJ1-6; V: TRBV11-2
DNA: TGTGCCAGCACCCCCTCGGGACAGGGAGGCAATCAGCCCCAGCATTTT; CDR3: CASTPSGQGGNQPQHF; D: TRBD1; size: NA; J: TRBJ1-5; V: TRBV27